One sample yielded the 2 T cell receptor beta chains listed below, sequenced in a study of OX40 agonist ivuxolimab in advanced cancers. Sequenced by immunoSEQ multiplex PCR; TCRdb stores in-frame clones only, minus some. The sample holds just over 95,000 clones, about 90% seen once. This material consisted of CD4+ or CD8+ T cells sorted from blood, taken in a trial of the OX40 agonist ivuxolimab. The receptor set was obtained from an adult with an advanced solid tumor such as melanoma, head and neck, liver or kidney cancer.

The chain has TRBV10-3 and TRBJ2-7, with D maybe TRBD1 (5 bases). This CDR3 is 14 amino acids long. Per germline, CDR1 ENHRY and CDR2 SYGVKD. V lost 6 bases and J lost 3, with 15 bases in between. CDR3 loop: CAIRDSTGDYEQYF. The CDR3 nucleotides are TGTGCCATCAGAGATTCAACAGGTGACTACGAGCAGTACTTC.

The CDR3: CASSLKGIYEQYF. The CDR3 DNA reads TGCGCCAGCAGCTTGAAAGGGATCTACGAGCAGTACTTC. The chain has TRBV5-1 and TRBJ2-7; D ambiguous. The CDR3 extends over 13 amino acids. Per the germline V gene, CDR1 is SGHRS and CDR2 is YFSETQ. Deletions cut 1 base from V and 3 bases from J, with 8 bases between.